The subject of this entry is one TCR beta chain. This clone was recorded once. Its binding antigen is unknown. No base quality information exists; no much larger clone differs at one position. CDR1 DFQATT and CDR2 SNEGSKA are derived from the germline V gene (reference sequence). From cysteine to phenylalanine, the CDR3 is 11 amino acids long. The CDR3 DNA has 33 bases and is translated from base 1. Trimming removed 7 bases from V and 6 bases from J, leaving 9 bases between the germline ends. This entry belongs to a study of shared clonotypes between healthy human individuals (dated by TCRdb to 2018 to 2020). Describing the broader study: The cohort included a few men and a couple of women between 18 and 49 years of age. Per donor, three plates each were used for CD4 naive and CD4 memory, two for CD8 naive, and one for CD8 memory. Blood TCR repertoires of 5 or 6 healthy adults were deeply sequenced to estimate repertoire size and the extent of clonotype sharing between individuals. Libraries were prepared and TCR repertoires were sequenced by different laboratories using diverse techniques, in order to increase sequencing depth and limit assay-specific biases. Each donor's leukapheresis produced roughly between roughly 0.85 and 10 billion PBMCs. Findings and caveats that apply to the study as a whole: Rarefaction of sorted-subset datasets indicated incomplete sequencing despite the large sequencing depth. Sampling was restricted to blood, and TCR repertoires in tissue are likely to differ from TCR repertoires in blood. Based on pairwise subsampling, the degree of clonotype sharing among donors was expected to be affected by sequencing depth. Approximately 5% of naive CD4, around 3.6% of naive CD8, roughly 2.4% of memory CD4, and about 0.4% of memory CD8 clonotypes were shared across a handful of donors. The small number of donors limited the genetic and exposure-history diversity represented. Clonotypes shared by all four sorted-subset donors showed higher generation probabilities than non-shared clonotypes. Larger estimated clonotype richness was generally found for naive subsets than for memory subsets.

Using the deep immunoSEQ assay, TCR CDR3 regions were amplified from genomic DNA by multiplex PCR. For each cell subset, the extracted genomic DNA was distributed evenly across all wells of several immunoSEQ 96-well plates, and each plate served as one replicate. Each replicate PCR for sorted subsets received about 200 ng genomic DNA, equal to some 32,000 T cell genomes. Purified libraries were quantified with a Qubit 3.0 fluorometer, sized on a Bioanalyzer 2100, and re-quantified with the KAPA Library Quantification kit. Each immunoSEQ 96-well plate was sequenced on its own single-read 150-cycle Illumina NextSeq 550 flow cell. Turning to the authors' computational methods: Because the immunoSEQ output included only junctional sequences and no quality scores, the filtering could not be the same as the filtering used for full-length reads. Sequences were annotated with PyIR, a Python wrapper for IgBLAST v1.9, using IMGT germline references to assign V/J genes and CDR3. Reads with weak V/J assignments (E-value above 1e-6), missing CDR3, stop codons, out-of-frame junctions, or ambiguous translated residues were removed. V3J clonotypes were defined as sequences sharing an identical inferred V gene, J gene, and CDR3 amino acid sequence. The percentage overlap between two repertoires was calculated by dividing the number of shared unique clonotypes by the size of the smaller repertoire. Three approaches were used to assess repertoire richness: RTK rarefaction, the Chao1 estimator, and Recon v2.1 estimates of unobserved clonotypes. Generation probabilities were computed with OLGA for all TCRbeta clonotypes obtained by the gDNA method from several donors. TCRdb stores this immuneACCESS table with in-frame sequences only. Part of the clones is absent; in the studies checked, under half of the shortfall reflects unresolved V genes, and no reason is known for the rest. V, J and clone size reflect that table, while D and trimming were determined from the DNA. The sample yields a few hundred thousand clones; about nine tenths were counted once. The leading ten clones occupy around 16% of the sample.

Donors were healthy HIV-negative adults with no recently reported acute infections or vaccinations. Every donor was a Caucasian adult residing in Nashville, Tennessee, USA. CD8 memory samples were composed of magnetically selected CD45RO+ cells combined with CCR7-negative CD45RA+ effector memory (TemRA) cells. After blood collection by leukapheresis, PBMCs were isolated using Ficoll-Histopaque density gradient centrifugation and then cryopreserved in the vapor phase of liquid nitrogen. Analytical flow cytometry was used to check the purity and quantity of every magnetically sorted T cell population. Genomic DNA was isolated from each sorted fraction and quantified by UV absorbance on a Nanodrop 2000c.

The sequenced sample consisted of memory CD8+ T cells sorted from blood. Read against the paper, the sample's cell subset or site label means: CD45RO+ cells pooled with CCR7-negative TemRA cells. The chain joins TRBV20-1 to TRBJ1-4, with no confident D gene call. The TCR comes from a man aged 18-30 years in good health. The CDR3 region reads CSVIEHEKLFF. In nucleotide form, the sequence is TGCAGTGTCATTGAACATGAAAAACTGTTTTTT.